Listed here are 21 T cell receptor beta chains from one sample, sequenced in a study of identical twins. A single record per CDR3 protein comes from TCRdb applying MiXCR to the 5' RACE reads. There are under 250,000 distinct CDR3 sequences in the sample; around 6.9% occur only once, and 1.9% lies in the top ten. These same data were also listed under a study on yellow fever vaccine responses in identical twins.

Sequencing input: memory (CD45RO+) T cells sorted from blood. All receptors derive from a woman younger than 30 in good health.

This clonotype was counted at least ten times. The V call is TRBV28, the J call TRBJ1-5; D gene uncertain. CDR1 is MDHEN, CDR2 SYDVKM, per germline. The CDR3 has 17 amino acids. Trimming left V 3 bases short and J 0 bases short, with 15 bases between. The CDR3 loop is CASSFPPRVRSNQPQHF. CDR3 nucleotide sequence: TGTGCCAGCAGTTTTCCCCCTCGCGTTCGTAGCAATCAGCCCCAGCATTTT.

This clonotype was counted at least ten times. The CDR3 protein is CASSLSAGTIYF. For the CDR3, the DNA is TGTGCCAGCAGTTTATCGGCGGGCACCATATATTTT. This chain links TRBV12-3 or TRBV12-4 with TRBJ1-3; D gene ambiguous. The CDR3 length is 12 residues. V shed 2 bases and J shed 9 bases, with 8 bases lying between them.

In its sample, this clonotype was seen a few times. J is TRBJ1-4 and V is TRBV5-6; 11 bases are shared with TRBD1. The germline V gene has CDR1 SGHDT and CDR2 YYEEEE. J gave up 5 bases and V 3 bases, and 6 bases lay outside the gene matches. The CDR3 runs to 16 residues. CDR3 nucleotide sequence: TGTGCCAGCAGCTGGAGGACAGGGGGCGCGAATGAAAAACTGTTTTTT. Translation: CASSWRTGGANEKLFF.

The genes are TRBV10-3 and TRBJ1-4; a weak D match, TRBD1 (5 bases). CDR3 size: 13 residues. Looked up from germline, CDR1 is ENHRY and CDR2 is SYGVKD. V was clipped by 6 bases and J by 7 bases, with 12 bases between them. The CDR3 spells CAIRRGVGEKLFF. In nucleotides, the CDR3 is TGTGCCATCAGGAGGGGTGTCGGTGAAAAACTGTTTTTT.

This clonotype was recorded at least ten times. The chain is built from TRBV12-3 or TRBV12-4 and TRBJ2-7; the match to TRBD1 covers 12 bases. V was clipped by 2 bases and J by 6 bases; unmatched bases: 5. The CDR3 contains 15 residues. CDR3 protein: CASSLSGTGGFEQYF. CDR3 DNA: TGTGCCAGCAGTTTATCGGGGACAGGGGGCTTCGAGCAGTACTTC.

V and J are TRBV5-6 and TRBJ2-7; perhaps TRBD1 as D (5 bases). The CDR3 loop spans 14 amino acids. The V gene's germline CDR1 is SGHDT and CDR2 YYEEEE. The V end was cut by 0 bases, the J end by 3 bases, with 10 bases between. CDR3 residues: CASSLVQGLYEQYF. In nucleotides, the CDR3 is TGTGCCAGCAGCTTGGTTCAGGGCCTCTACGAGCAGTACTTC.

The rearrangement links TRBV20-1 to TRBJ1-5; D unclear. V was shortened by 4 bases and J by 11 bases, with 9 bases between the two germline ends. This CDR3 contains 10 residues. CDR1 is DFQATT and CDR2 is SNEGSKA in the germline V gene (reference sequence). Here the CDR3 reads CSATGVAQHF. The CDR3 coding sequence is TGCAGTGCTACAGGAGTGGCCCAGCATTTT.

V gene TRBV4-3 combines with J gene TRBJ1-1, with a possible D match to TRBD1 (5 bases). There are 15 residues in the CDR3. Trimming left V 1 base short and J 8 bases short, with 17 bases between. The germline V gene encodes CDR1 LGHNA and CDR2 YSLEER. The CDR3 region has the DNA TGCGCCAGCAGCCAAGTTGCCGCAGGGAAAGAAGAAGCTTTCTTT. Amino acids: CASSQVAAGKEEAFF.

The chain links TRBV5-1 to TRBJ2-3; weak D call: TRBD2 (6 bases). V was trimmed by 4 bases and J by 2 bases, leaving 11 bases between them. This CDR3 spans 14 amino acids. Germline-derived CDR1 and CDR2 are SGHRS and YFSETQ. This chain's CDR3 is CASSPEGSTDTQYF. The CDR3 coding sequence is TGCGCCAGCAGCCCGGAGGGATCCACAGATACGCAGTATTTT.

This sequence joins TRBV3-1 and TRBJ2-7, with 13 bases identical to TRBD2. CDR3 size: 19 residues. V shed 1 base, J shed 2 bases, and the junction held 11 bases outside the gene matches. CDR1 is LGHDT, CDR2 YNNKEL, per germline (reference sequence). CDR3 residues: CASSQAWGGTSGTTYEQYF. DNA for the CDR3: TGTGCCAGCAGCCAAGCTTGGGGGGGGACTAGCGGGACGACCTACGAGCAGTACTTC.

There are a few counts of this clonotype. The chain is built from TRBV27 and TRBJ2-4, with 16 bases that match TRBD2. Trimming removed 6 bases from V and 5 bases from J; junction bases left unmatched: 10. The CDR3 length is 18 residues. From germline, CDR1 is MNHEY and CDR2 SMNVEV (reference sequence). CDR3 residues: CASRPTGTSGRAQNIQYF. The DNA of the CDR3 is TGTGCCAGCAGACCGACCGGGACTAGCGGGAGGGCGCAAAACATTCAGTACTTC.

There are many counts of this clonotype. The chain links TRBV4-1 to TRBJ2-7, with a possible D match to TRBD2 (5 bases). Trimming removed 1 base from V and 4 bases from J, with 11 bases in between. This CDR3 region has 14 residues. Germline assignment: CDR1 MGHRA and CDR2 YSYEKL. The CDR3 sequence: CASSQASREYEQYF. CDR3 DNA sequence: TGCGCCAGCAGCCAAGCATCTAGGGAGTACGAGCAGTACTTC.

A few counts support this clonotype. The CDR3 reads CASSQGVPGLAGQETQYF. CDR3 bases: TGCGCCAGCAGCCAAGGTGTTCCCGGACTAGCGGGACAAGAGACCCAGTACTTC. The chain has TRBV4-3 and TRBJ2-5; 12 bases agree with TRBD2. In germline, CDR1 is LGHNA, CDR2 YSLEER. The CDR3 has 18 amino acids. V shed 1 base and J 2 bases; nucleotides not matched to a gene: 8.

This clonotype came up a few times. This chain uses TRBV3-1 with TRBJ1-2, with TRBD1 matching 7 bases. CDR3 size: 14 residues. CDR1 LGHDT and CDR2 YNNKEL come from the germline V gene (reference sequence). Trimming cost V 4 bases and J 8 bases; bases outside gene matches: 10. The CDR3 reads CASSLAEGAGGYTF. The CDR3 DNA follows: TGTGCCAGCAGCCTCGCGGAGGGGGCAGGGGGCTACACCTTC.

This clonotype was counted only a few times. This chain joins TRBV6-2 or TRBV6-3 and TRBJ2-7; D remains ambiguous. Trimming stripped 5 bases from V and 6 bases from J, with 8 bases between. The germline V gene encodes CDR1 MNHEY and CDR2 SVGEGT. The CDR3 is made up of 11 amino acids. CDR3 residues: CASSPPGEQYF. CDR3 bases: TGTGCCAGCAGTCCTCCGGGCGAGCAGTACTTC.

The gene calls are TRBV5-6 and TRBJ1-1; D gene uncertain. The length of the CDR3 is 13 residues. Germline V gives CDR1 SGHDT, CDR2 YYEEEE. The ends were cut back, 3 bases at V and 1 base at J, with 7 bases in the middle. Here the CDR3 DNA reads TGTGCCAGCAGCTCGGGGAGGAACACTGAAGCTTTCTTT. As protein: CASSSGRNTEAFF.

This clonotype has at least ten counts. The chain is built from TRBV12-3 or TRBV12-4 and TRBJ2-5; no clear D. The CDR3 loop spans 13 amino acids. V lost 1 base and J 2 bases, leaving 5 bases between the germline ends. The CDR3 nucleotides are TGTGCCAGCAGTTTAGGGTTACAAGAGACCCAGTACTTC. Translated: CASSLGLQETQYF.

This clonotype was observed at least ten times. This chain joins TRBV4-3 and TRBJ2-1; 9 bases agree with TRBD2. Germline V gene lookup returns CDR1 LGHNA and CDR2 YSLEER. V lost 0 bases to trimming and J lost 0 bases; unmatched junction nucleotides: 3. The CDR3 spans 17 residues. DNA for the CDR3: TGCGCCAGCAGCCAAGATGCTAGCGGGAACTCCTACAATGAGCAGTTCTTC. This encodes CASSQDASGNSYNEQFF.

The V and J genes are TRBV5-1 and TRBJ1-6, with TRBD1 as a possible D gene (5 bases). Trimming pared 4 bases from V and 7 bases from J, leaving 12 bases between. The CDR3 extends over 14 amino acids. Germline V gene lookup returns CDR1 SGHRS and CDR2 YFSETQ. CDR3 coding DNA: TGCGCCAGCAGCCCCGGGACGGAAAATTCACCCCTCCACTTT. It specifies CASSPGTENSPLHF.

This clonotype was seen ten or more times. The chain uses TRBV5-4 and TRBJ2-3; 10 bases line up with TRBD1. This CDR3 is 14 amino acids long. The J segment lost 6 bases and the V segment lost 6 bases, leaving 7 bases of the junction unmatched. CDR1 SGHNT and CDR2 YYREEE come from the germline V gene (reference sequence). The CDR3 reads CASTQTGGADTQYF. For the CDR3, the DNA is TGTGCCAGCACCCAGACAGGGGGCGCGGATACGCAGTATTTT.

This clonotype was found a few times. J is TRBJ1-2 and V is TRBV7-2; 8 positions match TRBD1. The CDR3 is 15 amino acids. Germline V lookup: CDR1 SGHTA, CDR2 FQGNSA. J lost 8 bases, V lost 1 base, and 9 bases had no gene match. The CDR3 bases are TGTGCCAGCAGCTTAGTAGGGACCGGGACAGGAGGCTACACCTTC. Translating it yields CASSLVGTGTGGYTF.